Listed below are T cell receptor beta chains from one sample, sequenced in a study of blood T cell repertoires in COVID-19. Libraries were prepared by immunoSEQ multiplex PCR; TCRdb keeps only in-frame clonotypes and omits some of them. The sample contains about 130,000 clones, around 88% of which appear only once. What was sequenced was peripheral blood. Source of these receptors: a human donor in a cohort sampled during active COVID-19. The CDR3 runs from the conserved cysteine through the conserved F or W. D genes are given only for firm matches. Not every row has a clone size; where given, it reads once, few, many or a size class.

j_gene,v_gene,abundance,d_gene,CDR3nt,CDR3aa
TRBJ2-1,TRBV15,once,NA,TGTGCCACCAGCACTTCAGGGAAAAGGGATGAGCAGTTCTTC,CATSTSGKRDEQFF
TRBJ2-1,TRBV7-3,once,TRBD2,TGTGCCAGCAGCCTCATAGCGGGAGTAGGCGAGCAGTTCTTC,CASSLIAGVGEQFF
TRBJ2-7,TRBV11-2,NA,TRBD2,TGTGCCAGCAGCTTAGGGACTAGCGTTAACGAGCAGTACTTC,CASSLGTSVNEQYF
TRBJ1-5,TRBV3-1/TRBV3-2,NA,NA,TGTGCCAGCAGCCAAGGTTCCGGTAGGCCCCAGCATTTT,CASSQGSGRPQHF
TRBJ2-7,TRBV13,NA,TRBD1,TGTGCCAGCAGCCCCCAGGGGGTTTACGAGCAGTACTTC,CASSPQGVYEQYF
TRBJ2-7,TRBV7-9,NA,TRBD1,TGTGCCAGCAGCTTAGAGTTGACAGGGGGTAGGAGGAACGAGCAGTACTTC,CASSLELTGGRRNEQYF
TRBJ2-7,TRBV13,NA,TRBD2,TGTGCCAGCAGCTCCTGGACTAGCGGTATCTACGAGCAGTACTTC,CASSSWTSGIYEQYF
TRBJ2-1,TRBV9,NA,TRBD2,TGTGCCAGCACCTCCGGACTAGCGGGAAACAATGAGCAGTTCTTC,CASTSGLAGNNEQFF
TRBJ2-5,TRBV30,NA,TRBD1,TGTGCCTGGAGTTGGGGACAGGGGGAGGCCCAGTACTTC,CAWSWGQGEAQYF
TRBJ1-2,TRBV19,NA,TRBD1,TGTGCCAGTAGTATCGTCGCAGGGGGCGGCTACACCTTC,CASSIVAGGGYTF
TRBJ2-1,TRBV11-3,NA,TRBD2,TGTGCCAGCAGCCCGGGGACTAGCGGGAGGGGATGGAATGAGCAGTTCTTC,CASSPGTSGRGWNEQFF
TRBJ2-1,TRBV6-1,NA,TRBD2,TGTGCCAGCAGTGATCCAGGAGCGGGAATTTACAATGAGCAGTTCTTC,CASSDPGAGIYNEQFF
TRBJ2-7,TRBV5-3,NA,NA,TGTGCCAGAAGCTGCCAGGGATACGCCTACGAGCAGTACTTC,CARSCQGYAYEQYF
TRBJ1-5,TRBV19,few,NA,TGTGCCAGTAGCAGGGGTTGGAGTCAGCCCCAGCATTTT,CASSRGWSQPQHF
TRBJ1-5,TRBV12-5,NA,NA,TGTGCTAGTGGTTTGGTACAGGCCCGGGGGGAACTAGATCAGCCCCAGCATTTT,CASGLVQARGELDQPQHF
TRBJ2-7,TRBV27,NA,NA,TGTGCCAGCAGCCCATCCTACGAGCAGTACTTC,CASSPSYEQYF
TRBJ2-3,TRBV30,NA,NA,TGTGCCTGGAGTGTAGCATTAGGCACAGATACGCAGTATTTT,CAWSVALGTDTQYF
TRBJ2-2,TRBV11-2,NA,NA,TGTGCCAGCAGCCCTTACGGCGGGGTTCAAAACACCGGGGAGCTGTTTTTT,CASSPYGGVQNTGELFF
TRBJ2-5,TRBV24-1,NA,TRBD1,TGTGCCACCAGCCGCGGACAGGGGGCTCAAGAGACCCAGTACTTC,CATSRGQGAQETQYF
TRBJ2-5,TRBV7-2,NA,NA,TGTGCCAGCAGCTTAGGGGGGCGAGAGACCCAGTACTTC,CASSLGGRETQYF
TRBJ1-5,TRBV6-6,NA,NA,TGTGCCAGCTCCTGGACAGATTTATATCAGCCCCAGCATTTT,CASSWTDLYQPQHF
TRBJ2-7,TRBV27,few,TRBD2,TGTGCCAGCAGTTTGACTAGCGGGCTGGACGAGCAGTACTTC,CASSLTSGLDEQYF
TRBJ2-3,TRBV18,NA,TRBD2,TGTGCCAGCTCGCCACTAGCGGGAGGGCAAACAGATACGCAGTATTTT,CASSPLAGGQTDTQYF
TRBJ2-6,TRBV30,once,TRBD1,TGTGCCTGGAGGACAGGGGTCGGGGCCAACGTCCTGACTTTC,CAWRTGVGANVLTF
TRBJ1-2,TRBV19,NA,TRBD1,TGTGCCAGTAGTATAGATCAGGGGGCGAACTATGGCTACACCTTC,CASSIDQGANYGYTF
TRBJ2-7,TRBV5-4,once,TRBD1,TGTGCCAGCACCCGGGACAGGGGTAACGAGCAGTACTTC,CASTRDRGNEQYF
TRBJ2-3,TRBV7-2,NA,TRBD2,TGTGCCAGCAGCTTAGTACTAGCGGGAGGAGATACGCAGTATTTT,CASSLVLAGGDTQYF
TRBJ2-5,TRBV5-1,NA,TRBD1,TGCGCCAGCAGCTTGAATCCGGGACAGGGAGAGACCCAGTACTTC,CASSLNPGQGETQYF
TRBJ2-1,TRBV28,NA,TRBD2,TGTGCCAGCAGGGGTAGCGGGATTGGGGGCAATGAGCAGTTCTTC,CASRGSGIGGNEQFF
TRBJ2-1,TRBV5-1,NA,TRBD2,TGCGCCAGCAGCTCTCAGACTAGCGGGATAGAGCCCTACAATGAGCAGTTCTTC,CASSSQTSGIEPYNEQFF